This TCR beta chain was captured in a study of blood T cell repertoires in COVID-19 (dated by TCRdb to the early 2020s). General notes on the study: Collaborator samples came from the United States, Italy and Spain and covered acute and convalescent phases of COVID-19. The material from the prospective study consisted of cDNA or gDNA derived from T cells, B-cell-depleted T cells, or PBMCs. Subjects who had been exposed to COVID-19, were actively infected with it, or had recovered from it provided the deeply sampled blood TCRbeta repertoires that made up the dataset. The repertoires were released in a freely available public database meant as a resource for research on the immune response to SARS-CoV-2. Samples came from the ongoing ImmuneRACE study (first 160 participants) plus 1,254 subjects from 6 global collaborators. A de-identified subject ID, COVID-19 status, age in years and sex were almost always included in the sample metadata. Where available, HLA class I and class II types were taken from metadata supplied by the sample provider and were not determined by assay-based typing.

Comments on this clone: Its antigen remains unidentified. Per-nucleotide qualities are absent, and no much larger clonotype sits a single base away.

Trimming costs V 3 bases and J 5 bases, and their ends lie 17 bases apart. Measured from the cysteine to the phenylalanine, the CDR3 is 15 residues long. The DNA shown is the 45-base CDR3, in frame from base 1. CDR1 and CDR2 were assigned from the germline V gene as SGHRS and YFSETQ. Collaborating institutions collected whole blood in K2EDTA tubes following their own protocols. Collaborator samples were shipped for TCRbeta analysis as frozen whole blood, isolated PBMCs, or DNA extracted from either sample type. TCRbeta CDR3 regions were amplified from genomic DNA by means of the immunoSEQ Assay, a bias-controlled multiplex PCR. Processing in the source paper ran as follows. Nucleated cell counts per sample were estimated from amplification of reference gene primers within the assay. Sequence reads were collapsed and filtered to measure the absolute abundance of every unique TCRbeta CDR3 rearrangement. For each sample, productive Simpson clonality was calculated as the square root of Simpson's diversity index across productive rearrangements. TCRdb re-hosts the immuneACCESS table, in-frame sequences only. Its copies lack some clones; in the studies checked, an unresolved V gene accounts for under half of them, and the cause for the rest is not known. V, J and clone size reflect that table, while D and trimming were determined from the DNA. In this sample the table shows 100,000 to 150,000 clones, 85% of which occur a single time. Together, the top ten hold 25% to 30% of the sample.

General findings and caveats noted by the study authors: Clinical and demographic metadata were provided uncurated, with the amount varying by source and participant.

The sample taken for sequencing was peripheral blood. The chain is assembled from TRBV5-1 and TRBJ2-5; the D gene is perhaps TRBD2, from 5 matching bases. This TCR was recovered from an elderly woman with acute or convalescent COVID-19. CDR3 protein: CASSSTTSSGETQYF. The DNA sequence is as follows: TGCGCCAGCAGCTCTACGACCAGTTCGGGGGAGACCCAGTACTTC.